This entry lists 20 T cell receptor beta chains sequenced from one sample in a study of vaccination and CD4 T cells after COVID-19. Their cognate antigens are unknown. With the Oncomine TCR Beta short-read assay, DNA from cultured CD4+ T cells was sequenced. TCRdb reprocessed the PCR reads with MiXCR, giving one entry per CDR3 protein. The sample has around 20,000 distinct CDR3 sequences, nearly 60% seen once. Treatment described: roughly ten-day PBMC culture with coronavirus spike peptide pools or control peptides (ViraFEST assay). The sample was CD4+ T cells from blood, cultured in vitro, taken before SARS-CoV-2 vaccination. Source of these receptors: a human donor who had recovered from COVID-19.

The V and J genes are TRBV7-2 and TRBJ1-5; D gene ambiguous. The CDR3 contains 13 residues. Germline CDR1 is SGHTA and CDR2 is FQGNSA. Trimming took off 7 bases at V and 3 bases at J, with 10 bases between the two ends. CDR3 coding DNA: TGTGCCAGCAACCAATTTCTCAATCAGCCCCAGCATTTT. Translating it yields CASNQFLNQPQHF.

This clonotype was recorded once. The chain has TRBV24-1 and TRBJ2-7; D is ambiguous. Germline CDR1 reads KGHDR; CDR2 reads SFDVKD. The ends were cut back, 5 bases at V and 1 base at J, with 17 bases in the middle. This CDR3 has 16 residues. DNA for the CDR3: TGTGCCACCAGTGTTCTCGGGTGCAAGAGGTCCTACGAGCAGTACTTC. This encodes CATSVLGCKRSYEQYF.

By frequency in the sample, this clonotype is medium-sized. The chain joins TRBV6-1 to TRBJ1-1; TRBD1 agrees at 9 bases. The germline V gene encodes CDR1 MNHNS and CDR2 SASEGT. The CDR3 is 14 amino acids. The J segment lost 4 bases and the V segment lost 10 bases, leaving 10 bases of the junction unmatched. The CDR3 loop reads CATSTGGESTEAFF. In DNA form, the CDR3 reads TGTGCCACCTCGACAGGGGGGGAGAGCACTGAAGCTTTCTTT.

The J gene is TRBJ2-7, the V gene TRBV7-2; 10 positions agree with TRBD1. Trimming at V came to 6 bases and at J to 2 bases, leaving 4 bases not matched to a gene. From germline, CDR1 is SGHTA and CDR2 FQGNSA. The CDR3 extends over 14 amino acids. This chain's CDR3 is CASSRGQGAYEQYF. As DNA, the CDR3 is TGTGCCAGCAGTCGTGGACAGGGGGCCTACGAGCAGTACTTC.

The chain joins TRBV6-5 to TRBJ2-1; TRBD2 agrees at 13 bases. V was clipped by 3 bases and J by 5 bases; unmatched bases: 13. The V gene's germline CDR1 is MNHEY and CDR2 SVGAGI. The CDR3 sequence is 19 residues long. The CDR3 reads CASSYPTFRTSGSHNEQFF. In nucleotides, the CDR3 is TGTGCCAGCAGTTATCCTACCTTCCGGACTAGCGGGAGCCACAATGAGCAGTTCTTC.

This chain uses TRBV6-1 with TRBJ1-2; weak D call: TRBD1 (6 bases). Trimming cost V 6 bases and J 4 bases, with 18 bases left between them. Germline lookup yields CDR1 MNHNS and CDR2 SASEGT. CDR3 size: 15 residues. The CDR3 sequence: CASRADRLLSYGYTF. In nucleotides, the CDR3 is TGTGCCAGCAGGGCGGACAGACTCTTGAGCTATGGCTACACCTTC.

The chain couples TRBV7-9 to TRBJ1-1; TRBD1 is a possible D gene (5 bases). The ends were cut back, 5 bases at V and 4 bases at J, with 8 bases in the middle. The CDR3 has 12 residues. CDR1 and CDR2 (germline): SEHNR, FQNEAQ (reference sequence). The CDR3 region has the DNA TGTGCCAGCAGCCCAGGGTCCACTGAAGCTTTCTTT. Protein product: CASSPGSTEAFF.

This clonotype showed up just a few times. This chain joins TRBV20-1 and TRBJ2-5; the D gene is possibly TRBD1 (6 bases). Germline CDR1 and CDR2: DFQATT and SNEGSKA (reference sequence). The CDR3 has 17 amino acids. Trimming took off 0 bases at V and 4 bases at J, with 21 bases between the two ends. The CDR3 spells CSAREQFPGALGETQYF. As DNA, the CDR3 is TGCAGTGCTAGAGAACAATTCCCAGGGGCGTTAGGAGAGACCCAGTACTTC.

V is TRBV10-3 and J is TRBJ2-7; D unresolved. V was trimmed by 8 bases and J by 0 bases, leaving 8 bases between them. CDR1 and CDR2 (germline): ENHRY, SYGVKD. This CDR3 spans 12 amino acids. This CDR3 reads CAIGKISYEQYF. DNA of the CDR3: TGTGCCATCGGCAAGATCTCCTACGAGCAGTACTTC.

Regarding this clonotype: A read error may account for a junction end that differs from germline. The chain's CDR3 is CASSREGGNQPQHF. CDR3 sequence (DNA): TGTGCCAGCAGCCGGGAGGGGGGCAATCAGCCCCAGCATTTT. V gene TRBV5-1 combines with J gene TRBJ1-5; tentatively, D is TRBD1 (6 bases). There are 14 residues in the CDR3. The V gene's germline CDR1 is SGHRS and CDR2 YFSETQ.

The chain combines TRBV7-6 with TRBJ2-1, with D possibly called TRBD1 or TRBD2 (6 bases each). The CDR3 is 16 amino acids. Looked up from germline, CDR1 is SGHVS and CDR2 is FNYEAQ. The V and J ends lost 2 bases and 6 bases respectively, with 17 bases between them. This chain's CDR3 is CASSLLFGRGGNEQFF. CDR3 DNA: TGTGCCAGCAGCTTACTTTTCGGGAGAGGGGGCAATGAGCAGTTCTTC.

This clonotype was seen more than once but under ten times. This chain connects TRBV6-1 to TRBJ1-4, with 9 positions matching TRBD1. The J segment lost 4 bases and the V segment lost 10 bases, leaving 7 bases of the junction unmatched. The CDR3 runs 14 residues. Germline values: CDR1 MNHNS, CDR2 SASEGT. CDR3 DNA: TGTGCCATGGGACAGGGAGGGGATAATGAAAAACTGTTTTTT. The encoded protein is CAMGQGGDNEKLFF.

The chain employs TRBV4-1 and TRBJ2-5; D uncertain. The germline CDR1 and CDR2 sequences are MGHRA and YSYEKL. Trimming stripped 0 bases from V and 4 bases from J, with 6 bases between. The CDR3 has 13 residues. The CDR3 sequence is CASSQDWRETQYF. As DNA, the CDR3 is TGCGCCAGCAGCCAAGACTGGCGAGAGACCCAGTACTTC.

The chain carries TRBV19 and TRBJ1-2; 7 nucleotides line up with TRBD1. Per germline, CDR1 LNHDA and CDR2 SQIVND (reference sequence). J was trimmed by 4 bases and V by 7 bases; bases with no gene match: 6. This CDR3 contains 13 residues. The CDR3 DNA is TGTGCCAGTACGTACGGACAGGCCTATGGCTACACCTTC. Amino acids: CASTYGQAYGYTF.

The chain recombines TRBV28 with TRBJ2-5; no reliable D call. The CDR3 is 11 residues long. Germline CDR1 reads MDHEN; CDR2 reads SYDVKM. Trimming pared 4 bases from V and 6 bases from J, leaving 6 bases between. CDR3 bases: TGTGCCAGCAGTTCCGCCCAGACCCAGTACTTC. Its protein is CASSSAQTQYF.

By frequency in the sample, this clonotype is medium-sized (0.01 to 0.1%). This rearrangement joins TRBV20-1 to TRBJ2-5, with 7 bases fitting TRBD2. J lost 5 bases, V lost 3 bases, and 3 bases had no gene match. This CDR3 has 12 amino acids. Germline CDR1 is DFQATT and CDR2 is SNEGSKA (reference sequence). CDR3 DNA sequence: TGCAGTGCTAGGACTAGCCGGGAGACCCAGTACTTC. It codes for CSARTSRETQYF.

The chain uses TRBV19 and TRBJ2-3; 11 bases agree with TRBD2. V dropped 8 bases and J dropped 5; count of bases not matched to a gene: 15. In germline, CDR1 is LNHDA, CDR2 SQIVND (reference sequence). The CDR3 covers 17 residues. The CDR3 DNA follows: TGTGCCAGTTCCGTAGAGGGGGTACTAGCGGGAGAAGATACGCAGTATTTT. Its translation is CASSVEGVLAGEDTQYF. Filled out from reference TRBV19 and TRBJ2-3, the complete variable domain reads DGGITQSPKYLFRKEGQNVTLSCEQNLNHDAMYWYRQDPGQGLRLIYYSQIVNDFQKGDIAEGYSVSREKKESFPLTVTSAQKNPTAFYLCASSVEGVLAGEDTQYFGPGTRLTVL.

This clonotype was counted only a few times. The chain uses TRBV20-1 and TRBJ1-4, with 7 bases aligning to TRBD1. The CDR3 is 15 amino acids. J was trimmed by 3 bases and V by 4 bases; bases with no gene match: 8. The germline gives CDR1 DFQATT, CDR2 SNEGSKA (reference sequence). CDR3 protein: CSAKSPTGPNEKLFF. The CDR3, as DNA: TGCAGTGCTAAATCCCCGACAGGGCCTAATGAAAAACTGTTTTTT.

For this clonotype: An end of the junction does not agree with germline; a read error may underlie this. This rearrangement joins TRBV20-1 to TRBJ2-1, with 7 bases lining up with TRBD1. This CDR3 spans 15 amino acids. Germline values: CDR1 DFQATT, CDR2 SNEGSKA (reference sequence). DNA for the CDR3: TGCAGTGCTAGAGGTAACAGGGGCTCCTACAATGAGCGGTTCTTC. Translated, it gives CSARGNRGSYNERFF.

The chain employs TRBV7-8 and TRBJ1-2; D may be TRBD1 (5 bases). This CDR3 contains 14 residues. From germline, CDR1 is SGHVS and CDR2 FQNEAQ. The V and J ends lost 1 base and 4 bases respectively, with 10 bases between them. This chain's CDR3 is CASSLDWGPYGYTF. The CDR3 DNA reads TGTGCCAGCAGCTTAGATTGGGGACCCTATGGCTACACCTTC.